This T cell receptor beta chain was recovered during a study of CD8 T cells in ankylosing spondylitis. As for this clonotype: No antigen is known for it.

As the method for making TCR beta libraries, quantitative 5'-RACE with molecular barcodes was used. TCRdb redid the calling of the 5' RACE reads with MiXCR, one entry per CDR3 protein. This repertoire shows some 840,000 distinct CDR3 sequences, over 9.5% found once; its top ten account for 0.51%. CDR1 and CDR2 (germline): SEHNR, FQNEAQ (reference sequence). V trimming: 5 bases; J trimming: 7 bases; junction bases outside the gene matches: 6. The CDR3 covers 14 residues. Study outcomes and limitations: Prior literature has documented some motif variants in synovial fluid and blood from reactive arthritis. Ankylosing spondylitis blood appeared to be characterized by a TCR beta motif of eight highly homologous variants. Reportedly, matched ankylosing spondylitis synovial fluid was significantly enriched for disease-linked clones.

This chain links TRBV7-9 with TRBJ1-5; TRBD1 matches at 9 bases. The sequenced material came from blood, either unsorted or a sorted T cell fraction (not recorded which). The clonotype comes from a male donor with ankylosing spondylitis. The CDR3 region has the DNA TGTGCCAGCAGCACCGGGACAGGGAGCCAGCCCCAGCATTTT. Protein product: CASSTGTGSQPQHF.